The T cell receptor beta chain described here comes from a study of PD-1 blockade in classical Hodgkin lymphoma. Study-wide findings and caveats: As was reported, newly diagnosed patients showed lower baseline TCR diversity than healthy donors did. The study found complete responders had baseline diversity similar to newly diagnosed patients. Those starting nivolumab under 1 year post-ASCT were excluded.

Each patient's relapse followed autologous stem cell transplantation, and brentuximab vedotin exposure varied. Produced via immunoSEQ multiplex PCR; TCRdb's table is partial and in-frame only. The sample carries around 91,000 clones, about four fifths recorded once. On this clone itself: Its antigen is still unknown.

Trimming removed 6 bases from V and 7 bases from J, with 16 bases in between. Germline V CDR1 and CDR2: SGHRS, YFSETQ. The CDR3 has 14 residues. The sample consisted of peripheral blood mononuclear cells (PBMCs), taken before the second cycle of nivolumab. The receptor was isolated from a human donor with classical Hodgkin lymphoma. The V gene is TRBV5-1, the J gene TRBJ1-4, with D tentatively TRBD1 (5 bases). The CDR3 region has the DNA TGCGCCAGCACCCGCAGCGGGGCTGCTGAAAAACTGTTTTTT. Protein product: CASTRSGAAEKLFF.